This TCR beta chain was found in a study of a mutant IDH1 vaccine in newly diagnosed glioma listed by TCRdb under 2021. As for the study more broadly: Vaccination started 4-6 weeks after radiotherapy alone, or was given together with temozolomide cycles in the groups whose treatment included chemotherapy. Of the approximately 30 treated patients, around 62% were male and approximately 38% were female, and a mean age of roughly 40 years was recorded. Before enrollment, most patients had been given radiochemotherapy with temozolomide as standard therapy, while the rest had received either radiotherapy alone or temozolomide alone. The week-35 safety follow-up was designated visit V12, and the week-47 end of study was designated visit V13. Peripheral blood was drawn at six visits: V03 (baseline), V05, V07, V10, V12 and V13. For exploratory analyses, about two dozen treated patients had longitudinal TCRB deep sequencing done wherever samples were available. Study-wide conclusions, independent of this receptor: The authors noted that analyses of patient blood samples could not be reproduced because of sample limitations. Immune responses induced by the vaccine were seen in around 94% of patients across multiple MHC alleles. PBMC samples for TCRB deep sequencing were selected based on availability. Changes in the top peripheral T cell clonotypes picked up by TCRB sequencing did not appear to be linked to pseudoprogression.

The time point label corresponds to: week 35, safety follow-up. Each vaccine dose was 300 ug of a 20-mer mutant IDH1 peptide in Montanide, given subcutaneously with topical imiquimod. Across visits V03 through V10, patients got a total of eight vaccinations, given in weeks 1, 3, 5, 7, 11, 15, 19 and 23. All donors had newly diagnosed IDH1-mutant astrocytomas of WHO grade 3 or 4 that showed loss of nuclear ATRX. The samples were drawn from NOA16, a multicentre, single-arm, open-label phase I trial in Germany that tested a mutant IDH1 peptide vaccine in humans for the first time. Genomic DNA for TCRB sequencing was extracted from EDTA blood using the DNeasy Blood and Tissue Kit. Cut back by 0 bases and 4 bases, the V and J ends lie 12 bases apart. The CDR3 contains 15 residues, cysteine and phenylalanine counted. CDR3 DNA only is kept here, 45 bases in frame from base 1. Taken from the germline V gene, the CDR1 and CDR2 loops are KGHSH and LQKENI.

The receptor library was made with the immunoSEQ multiplex PCR assay. Rearranged TCR beta chain sequences were amplified with the hsTCRB Kit following the manufacturer's protocol. TCRB libraries were sequenced on an Illumina MiSeq. Concerning the study's data processing: The proprietary platform of the kit vendor was used for demultiplexing, trimming and gene mapping. This immuneACCESS table, as held by TCRdb, lists in-frame sequences with V and J called but not all clones. Of the missing ones, under half trace to an unresolved V gene in checked studies; the others have no known cause. That table furnishes V, J and clone size, whereas the DNA furnished D and trimming. This sample lists approximately 45,000 clones; approximately 90% were detected once. Of the sample, roughly 5% is held by the ten largest clones. Details on this clone: Its antigen remains unidentified. No much larger clone exists at a distance of one base, and base qualities are not known.

The sample here was PBMCs, taken from a glioma patient whose treatment included an IDH1 peptide vaccine. The clonotype comes from a woman aged 40 to 55 with glioma. The chain is made from TRBV18 and TRBJ1-1; TRBD1 might be the D gene, on 6 matching bases. This receptor has the CDR3 CASSPPRTGFTEAFF. The DNA is as follows: TGTGCCAGCTCACCACCTCGAACAGGGTTCACTGAAGCTTTCTTT.